This T cell receptor beta chain was recovered during a study of early T cells in non-severe SARS-CoV-2 infection. Study in general: The study sequenced bulk RNA from unsorted whole blood, with chains unpaired. Study-wide findings and caveats: Matching results from VDJdb favored anti-spike CD8 responses, leaving private and CD4 specificities undetected.

Unique molecular identifiers tagged individual cDNA molecules. TCRdb processed the 5' RACE reads anew with MiXCR; each CDR3 protein has one entry. Among approximately 73,000 distinct CDR3 sequences, about 13% were seen once, and the ten largest hold approximately 1.1%. CDR1 is DFQATT and CDR2 is SNEGSKA in the germline V gene (reference sequence). V lost 0 bases, J lost 2 bases, and 14 bases lay in between. The CDR3 length is 15 residues. This clonotype has ten or more counts. Antigen: not known. The clonotype originates from an adult who was a healthcare worker with PCR-confirmed SARS-CoV-2 infection or an uninfected control (not recorded which). Sample: whole blood. The chain couples TRBV20-1 to TRBJ2-7; maybe TRBD2 (6 bases). The CDR3 here is CSARDSGTLTYEQYF. The CDR3, as DNA: TGCAGTGCTAGAGACTCCGGGACTCTGACCTACGAGCAGTACTTC.